The next 16 T cell receptor beta chains were all read from a single sample in a study of blood T cells in healthy people across ages. Alongside a J-beta primer mix, a sample-barcoded 5' primer served in a second PCR lasting roughly 7 to 11 cycles. TCRdb called the 5' RACE reads again in MiXCR, with one record for every CDR3 protein. Among 600,000 to 800,000 distinct CDR3 sequences listed, around 50% were seen once. The material sequenced was blood. Receptors were obtained from a woman older than 75 in good health.

The count of this clonotype is one. The V and J genes are TRBV2 and TRBJ2-7; D is uncertain. The end of the DNA aligns better with TRBJ2-4, so the J call may be wrong. Germline V CDR1 and CDR2: SNHLY, FYNNEI. This CDR3 comprises 12 residues. The CDR3 is CASTLAKNIQYF. CDR3 sequence (DNA): TGTGCCAGCACCTTAGCCAAAAACATTCAGTACTTC.

This chain uses TRBV6-5 with TRBJ2-2, with 9 bases aligning to TRBD2. V shed 3 bases and J 4 bases; nucleotides not matched to a gene: 12. The CDR3 is 18 residues long. Germline lookup yields CDR1 MNHEY and CDR2 SVGAGI. The CDR3, as DNA: TGTGCCAGCAGTTATTCTGAGACTAGCGGAATCATCACCGGGGAGCTGTTTTTT. Translation gives CASSYSETSGIITGELFF.

The table lists this clonotype with a count of one. The V call is TRBV6-6, the J call TRBJ1-2, with D perhaps matching TRBD1 (6 bases). V lost 2 bases, J lost 3 bases, and 10 bases lay in between. The germline V gene encodes CDR1 MNHNY and CDR2 SVGAGI (reference sequence). CDR3 length: 14 residues. CDR3 sequence (DNA): TGTGCCAGCAGTTACAGAGGACAGTACTATGGCTACACCTTC. It specifies CASSYRGQYYGYTF.

The V gene is TRBV5-1, the J gene TRBJ2-3, with 10 bases that match TRBD2. The germline CDR1 and CDR2 sequences are SGHRS and YFSETQ. The CDR3 loop spans 17 amino acids. J lost 2 bases, V lost 0 bases, and 6 bases had no gene match. The CDR3 spells CASSLETSGANTDTQYF. In nucleotides, the CDR3 is TGCGCCAGCAGCTTGGAAACTAGCGGGGCCAACACAGATACGCAGTATTTT.

In this sample, this clonotype turned up many times. V usage is TRBV20-1 and J usage is TRBJ2-1; 10 nucleotides agree with TRBD1. Germline CDR1 and CDR2: DFQATT and SNEGSKA (reference sequence). The CDR3 extends over 15 amino acids. V shed 1 base and J 4 bases; nucleotides not matched to a gene: 4. In DNA form, the CDR3 reads TGCAGTGCTAGAGGGACAGGGGGAAATTACAATGAGCAGTTCTTC. Translation: CSARGTGGNYNEQFF.

J is TRBJ2-7 and V is TRBV27, with TRBD2 matching over 10 bases. The J call is uncertain, as TRBJ2-4 better fits the DNA end. The CDR3 totals 16 residues. Germline loops: CDR1 MNHEY, CDR2 SMNVEV (reference sequence). The CDR3 reads CASKRRGAGGLNIQYF. CDR3 nucleotides: TGTGCCAGCAAGAGAAGAGGAGCGGGGGGGCTGAACATTCAGTACTTC.

With respect to this clonotype: This may stem from a read error, because a much larger clone lies one nucleotide away. The genes are TRBV27 and TRBJ2-7; D possibly corresponds to TRBD2 (5 bases). Germline CDR1 MNHEY, CDR2 SMNVEV (reference sequence). CDR3 length equals 14 residues. Trimming removed 5 bases from V and 7 bases from J, with 18 bases in between. In nucleotides, the CDR3 is TGTGCCAGCAGTCCCCTTTCGGGATACAATGAGCAGTACTTC. Translating gives CASSPLSGYNEQYF.

The V gene is TRBV5-6, the J gene TRBJ2-4; TRBD1 matches 11 bases. The J call may be wrong; the DNA end is better matched by TRBJ2-7. Germline-derived CDR1 and CDR2 are SGHDT and YYEEEE. CDR3 length equals 14 residues. The CDR3 nucleotides are TGTGCCAGCAGCTGGGGACAGGGGGCCTACGAGCAGTACTTC. Protein sequence: CASSWGQGAYEQYF.

The chain joins TRBV9 to TRBJ2-1; 8 nucleotides line up with TRBD1. There are 18 residues in the CDR3. Trimming at V came to 0 bases and at J to 7 bases, leaving 15 bases not matched to a gene. Germline lookup yields CDR1 SGDLS and CDR2 YYNGEE. CDR3 DNA: TGTGCCAGCAGCGTAGAAGATGGCCGGAGGACAGGGTGGAATGAGCAGTTCTTC. It encodes CASSVEDGRRTGWNEQFF.

The table lists this clonotype with a few counts. This chain connects TRBV28 to TRBJ2-4, with D tentatively TRBD1 (5 bases). The V gene lost 5 bases and the J gene lost 5 bases, with 10 bases spanning the gap. The CDR3 spans 13 residues. The germline V gene encodes CDR1 MDHEN and CDR2 SYDVKM. CDR3 amino acids: CASSVGAQNIQYF. The CDR3 coding sequence is TGTGCCAGCAGTGTAGGGGCCCAAAACATTCAGTACTTC. Drawing the rest from reference TRBV28 and TRBJ2-4, the complete variable domain is DVKVTQSSRYLVKRTGEKVFLECVQDMDHENMFWYRQDPGLGLRLIYFSYDVKMKEKGDIPEGYSVSREKKERFSLILESASTNQTSMYLCASSVGAQNIQYFGAGTRLSVL.

CDR3 bases: TGTGCCAGCAGTTACTCGGAATGGACAGCCTATAATTCACCCCTCCACTTT. It is translated as CASSYSEWTAYNSPLHF. The genes are TRBV6-6 and TRBJ1-6, with D possibly being TRBD1 (6 bases). Trimming shortened V by 0 bases and J by 2 bases, and 11 bases separated the two germline ends. This CDR3 is 17 amino acids long. Germline CDR1 is MNHNY and CDR2 is SVGAGI (reference sequence).

Turning to this clonotype: This may stem from a read error, because a much larger clone lies one nucleotide away. CDR3 nucleotides: TGTGCCACCAGTGAGGTCTTCAATCAGCCCCAGCATTTT. It codes for CATSEVFNQPQHF. V gene TRBV10-3 combines with J gene TRBJ1-5, with D uncertain. The CDR3 runs to 13 residues. Per germline, CDR1 ENHRY and CDR2 SYGVKD.

This clonotype came up a few times. A junction boundary mismatches the germline segment, possibly from a read error. The chain employs TRBV28 and TRBJ2-4; 14 nucleotides align to TRBD2. The CDR3 extends over 15 amino acids. In germline, CDR1 is MDHEN, CDR2 SYDVKM. CDR3 nucleotides: TGTCCCAGCAGTCTGGGACTAGCGGGAGCAAACATTCAGTACTTC. It is translated as CPSSLGLAGANIQYF.

V is TRBV20-1 and J is TRBJ2-6, with TRBD1 as a possible D gene (5 bases). The CDR3 consists of 15 residues. V was cut by 0 bases and J by 2 bases, with 8 bases left in between. CDR1 is DFQATT, CDR2 SNEGSKA, per germline (reference sequence). This chain's CDR3 is CSARDLTAGANVLTF. In nucleotides, the CDR3 is TGCAGTGCTAGAGATCTGACAGCTGGGGCCAACGTCCTGACTTTC.

A remark on this clonotype: This may stem from a read error, because a much larger clone lies one nucleotide away. The genes are TRBV7-2 and TRBJ2-1; TRBD2 matches at 11 bases. The germline V gene encodes CDR1 SGHTA and CDR2 FQGNSA. This CDR3 is built from 15 residues. The CDR3 sequence is CAGSLNLAGGSLQFF. In nucleotides, the CDR3 is TGTGCCGGCAGCTTAAATCTAGCGGGAGGATCTTTACAGTTCTTC. Using reference TRBV7-2 and TRBJ2-1 for the parts outside the CDR3, the full variable domain is GAGVSQSPSNKVTEKGKDVELRCDPISGHTALYWYRQSLGQGLEFLIYFQGNSAPDKSGLPSDRFSAERTGGSVSTLTIQRTQQEDSAVYLCAGSLNLAGGSLQFFGPGTRLTVL.

The genes are TRBV28 and TRBJ2-5; D is uncertain. The V end lost 3 bases, the J end lost 3 bases, and 11 bases lay between the germline ends. The CDR3 runs 14 residues. Germline CDR1 and CDR2: MDHEN and SYDVKM. The CDR3 DNA follows: TGTGCCAGCAGTTTGGCTCCCCTAAAAGAGACCCAGTACTTC. Its protein is CASSLAPLKETQYF. Full variable domain (missing parts from reference TRBV28 and TRBJ2-5): DVKVTQSSRYLVKRTGEKVFLECVQDMDHENMFWYRQDPGLGLRLIYFSYDVKMKEKGDIPEGYSVSREKKERFSLILESASTNQTSMYLCASSLAPLKETQYFGPGTRLLVL.